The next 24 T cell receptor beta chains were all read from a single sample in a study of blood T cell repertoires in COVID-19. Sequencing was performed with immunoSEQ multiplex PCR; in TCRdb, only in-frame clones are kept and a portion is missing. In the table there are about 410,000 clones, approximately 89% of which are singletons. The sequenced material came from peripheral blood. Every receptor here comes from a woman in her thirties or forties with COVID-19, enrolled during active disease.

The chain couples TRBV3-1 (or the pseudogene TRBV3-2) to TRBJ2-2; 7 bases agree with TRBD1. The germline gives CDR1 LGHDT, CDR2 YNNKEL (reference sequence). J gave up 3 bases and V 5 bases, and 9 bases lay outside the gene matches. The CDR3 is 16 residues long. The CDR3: CASSTRQGTDTGELFF. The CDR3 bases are TGTGCCAGCAGCACCAGACAGGGTACCGACACCGGGGAGCTGTTTTTT.

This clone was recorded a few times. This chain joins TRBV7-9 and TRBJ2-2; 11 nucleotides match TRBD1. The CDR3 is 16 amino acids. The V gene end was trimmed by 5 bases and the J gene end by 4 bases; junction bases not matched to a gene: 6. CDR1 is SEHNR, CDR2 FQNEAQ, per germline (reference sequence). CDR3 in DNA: TGTGCCAGCAGCCGGGCCGGGACAGGGGGCACCGGGGAGCTGTTTTTT. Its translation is CASSRAGTGGTGELFF.

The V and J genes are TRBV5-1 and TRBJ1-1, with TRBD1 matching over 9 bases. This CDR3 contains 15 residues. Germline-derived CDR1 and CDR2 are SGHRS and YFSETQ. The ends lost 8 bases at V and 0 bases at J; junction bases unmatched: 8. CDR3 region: CARPGTGRVNTEAFF. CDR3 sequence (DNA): TGCGCCAGACCGGGGACAGGGAGGGTGAACACTGAAGCTTTCTTT. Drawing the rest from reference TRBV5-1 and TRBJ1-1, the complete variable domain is KAGVTQTPRYLIKTRGQQVTLSCSPISGHRSVSWYQQTPGQGLQFLFEYFSETQRNKGNFPGRFSGRQFSNSRSEMNVSTLELGDSALYLCARPGTGRVNTEAFFGQGTRLTVV.

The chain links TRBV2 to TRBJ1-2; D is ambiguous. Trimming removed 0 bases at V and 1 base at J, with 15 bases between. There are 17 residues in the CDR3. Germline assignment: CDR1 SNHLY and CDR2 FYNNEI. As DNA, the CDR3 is TGTGCCAGCAGTGAAGCGGTCAGCGGACGTGGTAACTATGGCTACACCTTC. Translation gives CASSEAVSGRGNYGYTF.

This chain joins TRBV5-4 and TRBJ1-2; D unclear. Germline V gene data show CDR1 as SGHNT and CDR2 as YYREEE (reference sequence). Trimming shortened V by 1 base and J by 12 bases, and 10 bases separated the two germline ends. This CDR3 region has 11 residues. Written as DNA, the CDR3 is TGTGCCAGCAGCTTGTTCGGGAGTCACACCTTC. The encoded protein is CASSLFGSHTF. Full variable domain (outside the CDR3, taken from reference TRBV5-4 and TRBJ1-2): ETGVTQSPTHLIKTRGQQVTLRCSSQSGHNTVSWYQQALGQGPQFIFQYYREEENGRGNFPPRFSGLQFPNYSSELNVNALELDDSALYLCASSLFGSHTFGSGTRLTVV.

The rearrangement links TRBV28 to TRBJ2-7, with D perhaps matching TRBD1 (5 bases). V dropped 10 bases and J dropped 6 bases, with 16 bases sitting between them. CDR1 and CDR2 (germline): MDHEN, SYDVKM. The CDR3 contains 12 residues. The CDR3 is CATSQGTREQYF. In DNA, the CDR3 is TGTGCCACCTCGCAGGGAACCCGCGAGCAGTACTTC.

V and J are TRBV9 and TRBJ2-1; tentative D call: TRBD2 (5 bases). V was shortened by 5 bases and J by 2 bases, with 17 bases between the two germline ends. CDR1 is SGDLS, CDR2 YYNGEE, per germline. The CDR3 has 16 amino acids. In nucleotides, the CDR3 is TGTGCCAGCAGTTCACGTAGGCTAGCAGCCTACAATGAGCAGTTCTTC. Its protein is CASSSRRLAAYNEQFF. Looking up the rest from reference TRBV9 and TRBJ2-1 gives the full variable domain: DSGVTQTPKHLITATGQRVTLRCSPRSGDLSVYWYQQSLDQGLQFLIQYYNGEERAKGNILERFSAQQFPDLHSELNLSSLELGDSALYFCASSSRRLAAYNEQFFGPGTRLTVL.

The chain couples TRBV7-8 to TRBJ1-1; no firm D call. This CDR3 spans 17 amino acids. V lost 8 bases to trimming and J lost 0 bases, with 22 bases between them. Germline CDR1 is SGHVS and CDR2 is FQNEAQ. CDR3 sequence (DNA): TGTGCCAGCGTCTCATTAACCGGGCAGCGGTTGAACACTGAAGCTTTCTTT. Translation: CASVSLTGQRLNTEAFF.

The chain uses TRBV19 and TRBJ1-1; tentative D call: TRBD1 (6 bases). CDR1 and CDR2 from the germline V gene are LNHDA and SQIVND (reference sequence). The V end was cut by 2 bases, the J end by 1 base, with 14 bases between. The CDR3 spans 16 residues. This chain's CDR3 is CASSIRLRTANTEAFF. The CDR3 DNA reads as TGTGCCAGTAGTATAAGGTTGAGGACAGCGAACACTGAAGCTTTCTTT. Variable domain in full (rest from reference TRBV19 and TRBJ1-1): DGGITQSPKYLFRKEGQNVTLSCEQNLNHDAMYWYRQDPGQGLRLIYYSQIVNDFQKGDIAEGYSVSREKKESFPLTVTSAQKNPTAFYLCASSIRLRTANTEAFFGQGTRLTVV.

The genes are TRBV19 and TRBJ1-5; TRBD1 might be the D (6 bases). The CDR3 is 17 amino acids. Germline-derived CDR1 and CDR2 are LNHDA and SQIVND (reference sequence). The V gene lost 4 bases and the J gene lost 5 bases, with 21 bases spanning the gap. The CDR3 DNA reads TGTGCCAGTAGTACCCTGTGGGTTAACAGGGCCGATCAGCCCCAGCATTTT. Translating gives CASSTLWVNRADQPQHF. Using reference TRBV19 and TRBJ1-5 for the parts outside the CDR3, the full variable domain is DGGITQSPKYLFRKEGQNVTLSCEQNLNHDAMYWYRQDPGQGLRLIYYSQIVNDFQKGDIAEGYSVSREKKESFPLTVTSAQKNPTAFYLCASSTLWVNRADQPQHFGDGTRLSIL.

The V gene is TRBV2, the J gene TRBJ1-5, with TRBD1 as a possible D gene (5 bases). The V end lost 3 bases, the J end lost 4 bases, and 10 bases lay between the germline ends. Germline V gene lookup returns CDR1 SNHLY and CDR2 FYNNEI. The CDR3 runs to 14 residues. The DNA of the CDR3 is TGTGCCAGCAGTGACAAGGGGCGGAATCAGCCCCAGCATTTT. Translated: CASSDKGRNQPQHF. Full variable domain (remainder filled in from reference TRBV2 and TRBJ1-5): EPEVTQTPSHQVTQMGQEVILRCVPISNHLYFYWYRQILGQKVEFLVSFYNNEISEKSEIFDDQFSVERPDGSNFTLKIRSTKLEDSAMYFCASSDKGRNQPQHFGDGTRLSIL.

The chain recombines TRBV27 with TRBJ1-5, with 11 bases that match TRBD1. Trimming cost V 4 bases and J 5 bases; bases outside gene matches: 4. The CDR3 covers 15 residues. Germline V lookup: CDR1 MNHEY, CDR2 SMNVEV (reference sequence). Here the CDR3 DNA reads TGTGCCAGCAGTTCCGGACAGGGGGCAGATCAGCCCCAGCATTTT. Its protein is CASSSGQGADQPQHF.

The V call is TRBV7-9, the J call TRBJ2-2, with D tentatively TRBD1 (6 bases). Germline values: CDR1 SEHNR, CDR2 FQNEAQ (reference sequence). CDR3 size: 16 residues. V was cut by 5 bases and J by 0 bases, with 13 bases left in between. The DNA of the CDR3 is TGTGCCAGCAGCGCGCCAGGGGCTACGAACACCGGGGAGCTGTTTTTT. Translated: CASSAPGATNTGELFF. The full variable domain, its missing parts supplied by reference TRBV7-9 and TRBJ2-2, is DTGVSQNPRHKITKRGQNVTFRCDPISEHNRLYWYRQTLGQGPEFLTYFQNEAQLEKSRLLSDRFSAERPKGSFSTLEIQRTEQGDSAMYLCASSAPGATNTGELFFGEGSRLTVL.

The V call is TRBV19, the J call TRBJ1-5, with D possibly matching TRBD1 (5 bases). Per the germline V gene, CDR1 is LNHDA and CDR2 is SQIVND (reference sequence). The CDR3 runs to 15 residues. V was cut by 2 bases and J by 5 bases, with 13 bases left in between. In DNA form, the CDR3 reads TGTGCCAGTAGTATAAGTCCAGGGCCCGATCAGCCCCAGCATTTT. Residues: CASSISPGPDQPQHF.

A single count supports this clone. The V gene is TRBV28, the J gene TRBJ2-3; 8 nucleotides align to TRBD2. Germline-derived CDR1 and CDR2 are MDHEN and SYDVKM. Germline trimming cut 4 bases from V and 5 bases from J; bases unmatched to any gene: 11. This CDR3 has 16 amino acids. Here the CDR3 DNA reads TGTGCCAGCAGTTCCCCCCAAGCGGGAGTAGTAGATACGCAGTATTTT. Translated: CASSSPQAGVVDTQYF.

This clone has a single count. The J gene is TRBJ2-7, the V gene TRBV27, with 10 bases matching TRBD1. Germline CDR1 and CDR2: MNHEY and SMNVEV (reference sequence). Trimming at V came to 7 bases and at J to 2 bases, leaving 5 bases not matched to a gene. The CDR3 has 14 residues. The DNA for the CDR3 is TGTGCCAGCACATCGACAGGGGGCACCTACGAGCAGTACTTC. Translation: CASTSTGGTYEQYF.

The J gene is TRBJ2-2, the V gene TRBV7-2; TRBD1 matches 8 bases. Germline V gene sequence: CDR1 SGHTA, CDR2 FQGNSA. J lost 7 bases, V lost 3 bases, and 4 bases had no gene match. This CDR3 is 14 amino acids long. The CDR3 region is CASSFFGQGGELFF. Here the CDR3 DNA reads TGTGCCAGCAGCTTTTTTGGACAGGGCGGGGAGCTGTTTTTT.

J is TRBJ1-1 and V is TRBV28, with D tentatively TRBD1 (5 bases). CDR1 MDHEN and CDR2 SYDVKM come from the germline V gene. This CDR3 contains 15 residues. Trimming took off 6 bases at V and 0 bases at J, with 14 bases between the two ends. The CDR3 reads CASRIWGRMNTEAFF. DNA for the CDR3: TGTGCCAGCAGAATTTGGGGGAGGATGAACACTGAAGCTTTCTTT.

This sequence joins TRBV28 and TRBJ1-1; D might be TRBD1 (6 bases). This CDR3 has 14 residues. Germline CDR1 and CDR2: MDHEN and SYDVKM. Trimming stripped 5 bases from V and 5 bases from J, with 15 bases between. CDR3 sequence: CASSTFGGQTEAFF. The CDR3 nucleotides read TGTGCCAGCAGTACATTCGGGGGGCAAACTGAAGCTTTCTTT.

CDR3 DNA: TGTGCCTGGGGCATTAGCGGGAGCTACGAGCAGTACTTC. It translates to CAWGISGSYEQYF. The chain uses TRBV30 and TRBJ2-7; 9 bases line up with TRBD2. The CDR3 covers 13 residues. J was trimmed by 3 bases and V by 5 bases; bases with no gene match: 5. The germline V gene encodes CDR1 GTSNPN and CDR2 SVGIG (reference sequence).

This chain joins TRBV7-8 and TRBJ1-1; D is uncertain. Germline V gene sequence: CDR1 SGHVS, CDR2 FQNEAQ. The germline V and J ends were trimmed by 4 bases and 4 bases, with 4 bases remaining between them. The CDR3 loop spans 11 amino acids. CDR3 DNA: TGTGCCAGCAGCTCCTCCACTGAAGCTTTCTTT. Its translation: CASSSSTEAFF.

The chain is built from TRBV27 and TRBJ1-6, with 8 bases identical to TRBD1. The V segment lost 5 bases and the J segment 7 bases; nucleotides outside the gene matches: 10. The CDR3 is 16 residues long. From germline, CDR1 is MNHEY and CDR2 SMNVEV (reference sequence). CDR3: CASSPSTGDLNSPLHF. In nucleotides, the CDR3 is TGTGCCAGCAGTCCCTCGACAGGGGATCTCAATTCACCCCTCCACTTT.

This CDR3 is CASSLSGEGNSPLHF. CDR3 nucleotide sequence: TGTGCCAGCAGTTTATCTGGTGAGGGCAACTCACCCCTCCACTTT. The chain recombines TRBV27 with TRBJ1-6, with D uncertain. The CDR3 loop spans 15 amino acids. The germline V gene encodes CDR1 MNHEY and CDR2 SMNVEV (reference sequence). The ends were cut back, 0 bases at V and 10 bases at J, with 13 bases in the middle.

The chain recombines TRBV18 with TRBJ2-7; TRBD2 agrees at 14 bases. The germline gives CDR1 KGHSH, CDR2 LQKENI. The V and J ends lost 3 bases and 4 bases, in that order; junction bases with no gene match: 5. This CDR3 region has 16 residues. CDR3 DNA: TGTGCCAGCTCACCGGGACTAGCGGGAGCGGGGTACGAGCAGTACTTC. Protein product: CASSPGLAGAGYEQYF. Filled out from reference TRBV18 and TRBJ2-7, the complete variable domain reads NAGVMQNPRHLVRRRGQEARLRCSPMKGHSHVYWYRQLPEEGLKFMVYLQKENIIDESGMPKERFSAEFPKEGPSILRIQQVVRGDSAAYFCASSPGLAGAGYEQYFGPGTRLTVT.